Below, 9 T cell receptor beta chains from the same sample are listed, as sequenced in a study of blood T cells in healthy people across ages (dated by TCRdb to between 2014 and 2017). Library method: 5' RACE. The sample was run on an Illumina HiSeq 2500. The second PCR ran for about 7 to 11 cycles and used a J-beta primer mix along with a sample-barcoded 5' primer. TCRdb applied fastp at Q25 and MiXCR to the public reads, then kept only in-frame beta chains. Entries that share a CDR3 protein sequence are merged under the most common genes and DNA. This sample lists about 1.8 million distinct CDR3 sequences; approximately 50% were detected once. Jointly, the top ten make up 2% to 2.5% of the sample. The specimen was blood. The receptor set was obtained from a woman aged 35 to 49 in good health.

Written as DNA, the CDR3 is TGTGCCAGCAGTTACGACGCAGGACTGCAAGAGACCCAGTACTTC. The encoded protein is CASSYDAGLQETQYF. The rearrangement joins TRBV6-2 or TRBV6-3 to TRBJ2-5; D perhaps matches TRBD2 (5 bases). This CDR3 comprises 15 residues. The V and J ends lost 2 bases and 2 bases respectively, with 12 bases between them. Germline CDR1 reads MNHEY; CDR2 reads SVGEGT.

The DNA for the CDR3 is TGTGCCAGCAGTTTCATTGGAGGCGGCGCAGATACGCAGTATTTT. Translating gives CASSFIGGGADTQYF. This chain connects TRBV28 to TRBJ2-3, with a tentative D call TRBD2 (5 bases). The germline V gene has CDR1 MDHEN and CDR2 SYDVKM. The CDR3 runs to 15 residues. Trimming pared 3 bases from V and 4 bases from J, leaving 14 bases between.

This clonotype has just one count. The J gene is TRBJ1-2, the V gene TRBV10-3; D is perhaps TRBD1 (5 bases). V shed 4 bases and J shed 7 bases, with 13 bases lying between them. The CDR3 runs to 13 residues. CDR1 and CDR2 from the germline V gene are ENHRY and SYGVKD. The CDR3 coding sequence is TGTGCCATCAGTGGATATACAGGAGGTGGCTACACCTTC. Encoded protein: CAISGYTGGGYTF.

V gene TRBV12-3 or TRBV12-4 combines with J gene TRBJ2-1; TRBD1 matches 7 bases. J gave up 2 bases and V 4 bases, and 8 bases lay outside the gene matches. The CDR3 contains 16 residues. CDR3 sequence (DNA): TGTGCCAGCAGTTCTATTCGACAGGGCACCTACAATGAGCAGTTCTTC. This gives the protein CASSSIRQGTYNEQFF.

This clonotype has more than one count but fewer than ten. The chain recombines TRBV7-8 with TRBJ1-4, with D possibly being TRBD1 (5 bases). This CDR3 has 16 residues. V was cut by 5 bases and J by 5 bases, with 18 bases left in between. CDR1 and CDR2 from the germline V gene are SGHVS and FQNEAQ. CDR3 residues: CASSPSPTVRNEKLFF. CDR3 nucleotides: TGTGCCAGCAGCCCCTCCCCGACAGTCAGGAATGAAAAACTGTTTTTT.

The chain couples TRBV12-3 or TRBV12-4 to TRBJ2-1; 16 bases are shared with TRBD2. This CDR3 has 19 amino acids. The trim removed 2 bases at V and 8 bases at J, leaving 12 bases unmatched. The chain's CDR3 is CASSLLGTSGGGRAHEQFF. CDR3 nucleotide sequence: TGTGCCAGCAGTTTACTCGGGACTAGCGGGGGGGGAAGGGCGCATGAGCAGTTCTTC.

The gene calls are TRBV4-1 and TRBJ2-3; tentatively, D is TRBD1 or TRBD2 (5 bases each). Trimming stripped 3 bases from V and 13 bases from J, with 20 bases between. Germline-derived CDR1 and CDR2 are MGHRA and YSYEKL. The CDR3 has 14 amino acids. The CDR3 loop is CASSQGDLASREYF. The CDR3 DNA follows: TGCGCCAGCAGCCAGGGGGACCTCGCCAGCAGAGAGTATTTT.

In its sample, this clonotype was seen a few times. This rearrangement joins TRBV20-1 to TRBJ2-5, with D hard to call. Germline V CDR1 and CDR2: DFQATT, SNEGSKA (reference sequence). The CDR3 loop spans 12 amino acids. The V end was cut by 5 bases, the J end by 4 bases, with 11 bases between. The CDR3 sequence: CSAAPRGETQYF. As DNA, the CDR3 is TGCAGTGCTGCCCCTAGAGGAGAGACCCAGTACTTC.

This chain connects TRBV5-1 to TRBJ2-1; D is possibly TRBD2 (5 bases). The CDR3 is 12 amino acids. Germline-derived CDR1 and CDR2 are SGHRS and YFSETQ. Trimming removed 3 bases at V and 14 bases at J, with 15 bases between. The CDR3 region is CASSSEALREFF. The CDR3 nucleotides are TGCGCCAGCAGCTCGGAGGCCCTGAGGGAGTTCTTC.